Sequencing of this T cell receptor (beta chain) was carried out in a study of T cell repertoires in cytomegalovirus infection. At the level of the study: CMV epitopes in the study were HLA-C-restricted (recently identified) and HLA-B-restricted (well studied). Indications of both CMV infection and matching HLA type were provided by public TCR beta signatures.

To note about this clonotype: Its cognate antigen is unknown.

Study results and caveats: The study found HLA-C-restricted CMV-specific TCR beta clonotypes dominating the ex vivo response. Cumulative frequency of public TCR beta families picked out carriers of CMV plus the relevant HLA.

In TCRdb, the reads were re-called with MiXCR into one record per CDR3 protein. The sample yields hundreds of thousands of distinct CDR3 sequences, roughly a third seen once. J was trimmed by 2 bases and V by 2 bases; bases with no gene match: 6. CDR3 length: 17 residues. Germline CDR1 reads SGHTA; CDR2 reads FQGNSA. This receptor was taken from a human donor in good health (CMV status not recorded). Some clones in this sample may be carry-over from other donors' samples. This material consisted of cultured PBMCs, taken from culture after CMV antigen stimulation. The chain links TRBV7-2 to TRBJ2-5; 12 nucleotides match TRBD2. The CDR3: CASSLNLAGGRQETQYF. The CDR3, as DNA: TGTGCCAGCAGCTTAAACCTAGCGGGAGGGAGGCAAGAGACCCAGTACTTC.